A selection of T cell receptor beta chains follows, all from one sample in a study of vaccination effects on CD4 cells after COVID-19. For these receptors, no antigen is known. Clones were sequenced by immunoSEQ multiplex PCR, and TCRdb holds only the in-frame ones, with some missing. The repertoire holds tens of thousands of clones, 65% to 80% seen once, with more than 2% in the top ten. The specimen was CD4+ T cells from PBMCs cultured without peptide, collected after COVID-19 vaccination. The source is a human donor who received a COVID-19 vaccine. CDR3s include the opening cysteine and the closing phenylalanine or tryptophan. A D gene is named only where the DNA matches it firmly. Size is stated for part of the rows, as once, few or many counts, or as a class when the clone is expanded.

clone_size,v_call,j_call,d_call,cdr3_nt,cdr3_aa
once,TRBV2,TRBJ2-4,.,TGTGCCAGCAGTGAATGGAGGCAGACCAAAAACATTCAGTACTTC,CASSEWRQTKNIQYF
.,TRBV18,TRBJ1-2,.,TGTGCCAGCTCACCTTCTGGGACCAGCGGCGGCTACACCTTC,CASSPSGTSGGYTF
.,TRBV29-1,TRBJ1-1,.,TGCAGCGTTGGGGACACTGAAGCTTTCTTT,CSVGDTEAFF
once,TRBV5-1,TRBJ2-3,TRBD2,TGCGCCAGCAGCCGGGCGGGGGACGGTAGCACAGATACGCAGTATTTT,CASSRAGDGSTDTQYF
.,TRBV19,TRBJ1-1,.,TGTGCCAGTAGTACCCACAGGGAGGTCATGAACACTGAAGCTTTCTTT,CASSTHREVMNTEAFF
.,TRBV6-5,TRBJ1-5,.,TGTGCCAGCAGTCAGGGAAACATTAATCAGCCCCAGCATTTT,CASSQGNINQPQHF
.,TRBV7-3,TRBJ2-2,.,TGTGCCAGCAGCCCCGGGCAGTCGAACACCGGGGAGCTGTTTTTT,CASSPGQSNTGELFF
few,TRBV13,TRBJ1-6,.,TGTGCCAGCAGCCGGGCGGCACTTCTTAATTCACCCCTCCACTTT,CASSRAALLNSPLHF
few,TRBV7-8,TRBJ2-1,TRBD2,TGTGCCAGCAGCTTTAGCGGGGGGCCCTACAATGAGCAGTTCTTC,CASSFSGGPYNEQFF
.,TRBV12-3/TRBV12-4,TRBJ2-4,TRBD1,TGTGCCAGCAGTCAACAGGGGAACATTCAGTACTTC,CASSQQGNIQYF
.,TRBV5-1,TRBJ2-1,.,TGCGCCAGCGGGGACTCCTACAATGAGCAGTTCTTC,CASGDSYNEQFF
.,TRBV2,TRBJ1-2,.,TGTGCCAGCTCGGGGGATAAGGTGGTGAACTATGGCTACACCTTC,CASSGDKVVNYGYTF
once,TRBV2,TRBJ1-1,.,TGTGCCAGCAGTGAAGCGGTGAACACTGAAGCTTTCTTT,CASSEAVNTEAFF
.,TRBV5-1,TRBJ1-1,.,TGCGCCAGCAGACTCTCGACGGCGAACACTGAAGCTTTCTTT,CASRLSTANTEAFF
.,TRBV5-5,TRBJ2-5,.,TGTGCCAGCAGCCGACCGACAGGGACTGGCGAGACCCAGTACTTC,CASSRPTGTGETQYF
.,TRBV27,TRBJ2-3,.,TGTGCCAGCAGTTTCTCAACACACCGCACAGATACGCAGTATTTT,CASSFSTHRTDTQYF
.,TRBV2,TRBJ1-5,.,TGTGCCAGCAGTGTCTTGGTGAACAATCAGCCCCAGCATTTT,CASSVLVNNQPQHF
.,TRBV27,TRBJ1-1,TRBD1,TGTGCCAGCAGTCGCAGGGGGGGGACTGAAGCTTTCTTT,CASSRRGGTEAFF
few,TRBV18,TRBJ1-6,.,TGTGCCAGCTCGCGGGACACAGAATATAATTCACCCCTCCACTTT,CASSRDTEYNSPLHF
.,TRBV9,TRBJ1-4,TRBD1,TGTGCCAGCAGCGGGTCAGGGGGGTTGGAAAAACTGTTTTTT,CASSGSGGLEKLFF
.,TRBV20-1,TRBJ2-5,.,TGCAGTGCTAGTCGGGGACTTTACCAAGAGACCCAGTACTTC,CSASRGLYQETQYF
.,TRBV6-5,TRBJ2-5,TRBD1,TGTGCCAGCAGTCAGGACAGGGGGGGGGAGACCCAGTACTTC,CASSQDRGGETQYF